A single sample is the source of the 21 T cell receptor beta chains below, sequenced in a study of CD8 T cells in Susac syndrome. An input of about 0.5 to 1 ug of RNA was subjected to reverse transcription using random hexamers. TCRdb independently ran MiXCR on the immunoSEQ multiplex PCR reads; one entry per CDR3 protein. The sample records roughly 130,000 distinct CDR3 sequences, roughly 96% being singletons. The sequenced sample consisted of CD4+ T cells from PBMCs. Receptors were obtained from a human donor in good health.

The V gene is TRBV29-1, the J gene TRBJ1-1; 10 positions agree with TRBD1. The CDR3 covers 12 residues. Trimming cost V 4 bases and J 5 bases; bases outside gene matches: 1. Looked up from germline, CDR1 is SQVTM and CDR2 is ANQGSEA. The CDR3 sequence is CSVGTGGTEAFF. The DNA of the CDR3 is TGCAGCGTTGGGACAGGGGGGACTGAAGCTTTCTTT. The full variable domain, completed using reference TRBV29-1 and TRBJ1-1, is SAVISQKPSRDICQRGTSLTIQCQVDSQVTMMFWYRQQPGQSLTLIATANQGSEATYESGFVIDKFPISRPNLTFSTLTVSNMSPEDSSIYLCSVGTGGTEAFFGQGTRLTVV.

J is TRBJ2-1 and V is TRBV12-3 or TRBV12-4; a weak D match, TRBD2 (6 bases). With 7 bases removed from V and 7 bases from J, the gap between germline ends came to 14 bases. This CDR3 is built from 13 residues. The CDR3 nucleotides are TGTGCCAGCAACGACCTGGAGGGGAATGAGCAGTTCTTC. This encodes CASNDLEGNEQFF.

The V and J genes are TRBV24-1 and TRBJ2-5, with D possibly called TRBD1 or TRBD2 (5 bases each). V lost 7 bases, J lost 5 bases, and 16 bases lay in between. The CDR3 consists of 14 residues. CDR1 and CDR2 from the germline V gene are KGHDR and SFDVKD. The CDR3: CATSRGPIPETQYF. The CDR3 nucleotides are TGTGCCACCAGCCGGGGCCCGATTCCGGAGACCCAGTACTTC.

In DNA form, the CDR3 reads TGTGCCAGCAGCTTGGCTACCCGCTACGAGCAGTACTTC. Its protein is CASSLATRYEQYF. The V and J genes are TRBV7-2 and TRBJ2-7, with unresolved D. CDR1 and CDR2 from the germline V gene are SGHTA and FQGNSA. V shed 3 bases and J shed 3 bases, with 9 bases lying between them. The CDR3 spans 13 residues.

The chain is built from TRBV11-2 and TRBJ2-5, with 7 bases lining up with TRBD1. The CDR3 runs to 14 residues. Germline V gene sequence: CDR1 SGHAT, CDR2 FQNNGV. V lost 5 bases and J lost 1; bases outside the gene matches: 4. CDR3 region: CASSPRDSQETQYF. CDR3 coding DNA: TGTGCCAGCAGCCCCCGGGACAGCCAAGAGACCCAGTACTTC.

V is TRBV19 and J is TRBJ1-1; TRBD1 aligns across 7 bases. CDR1 and CDR2 (germline): LNHDA, SQIVND (reference sequence). CDR3 length: 16 amino acids. With V trimmed by 4 bases and J by 0 bases, 8 bases remained unmatched. The chain's CDR3 is CASSTHAGTVNTEAFF. The CDR3 DNA is TGTGCCAGTAGTACCCATGCCGGGACAGTGAACACTGAAGCTTTCTTT.

This clonotype was seen only once. The chain recombines TRBV10-3 with TRBJ1-1; D gene unclear. Between the trimmed V and J ends, which lost 2 bases and 2 bases, there was a span of 9 bases. Germline V CDR1 and CDR2: ENHRY, SYGVKD. The length of the CDR3 is 14 residues. CDR3 DNA sequence: TGTGCCATCAGTGAGGACGCGTTTAACACTGAAGCTTTCTTT. This gives the protein CAISEDAFNTEAFF.

CDR3: CAWRTSGTYGYTF. Written as DNA, the CDR3 is TGTGCCTGGAGGACCAGCGGGACATATGGCTACACCTTC. This chain connects TRBV30 to TRBJ1-2, with D maybe TRBD1 (6 bases). The CDR3 runs 13 residues. CDR1 is GTSNPN and CDR2 is SVGIG in the germline V gene (reference sequence). V shed 3 bases and J shed 5 bases, with 13 bases lying between them.

The CDR3 reads CASSQDRRLNTGELFF. Here the CDR3 DNA reads TGTGCCAGCAGCCAGGACAGACGATTGAACACCGGGGAGCTGTTTTTT. This chain links TRBV5-4 with TRBJ2-2; D perhaps matches TRBD1 (6 bases). Germline lookup yields CDR1 SGHNT and CDR2 YYREEE (reference sequence). CDR3 length: 16 amino acids. V gave up 4 bases and J gave up 1 base, with 14 bases separating them. Full variable domain (outside the CDR3, taken from reference TRBV5-4 and TRBJ2-2): ETGVTQSPTHLIKTRGQQVTLRCSSQSGHNTVSWYQQALGQGPQFIFQYYREEENGRGNFPPRFSGLQFPNYSSELNVNALELDDSALYLCASSQDRRLNTGELFFGEGSRLTVL.

This clonotype was observed a single time. V and J are TRBV7-2 and TRBJ2-5; 9 bases agree with TRBD2. The CDR3 is made up of 15 amino acids. Germline CDR1 reads SGHTA; CDR2 reads FQGNSA. The V and J ends lost 5 bases and 5 bases, in that order; junction bases with no gene match: 9. The CDR3 nucleotides are TGTGCCAGCAGCCCGGTAGCGGGAGTTTTCGAGACCCAGTACTTC. Amino acids: CASSPVAGVFETQYF.

This rearrangement joins TRBV5-4 to TRBJ2-3; no clear D. The V gene lost 0 bases and the J gene lost 3 bases, with 5 bases spanning the gap. This CDR3 region has 13 residues. The germline CDR1 and CDR2 sequences are SGHNT and YYREEE (reference sequence). CDR3 DNA: TGTGCCAGCAGCTTGGAGCCAACAGATACGCAGTATTTT. As protein: CASSLEPTDTQYF.

This clonotype was detected once. V and J are TRBV5-1 and TRBJ2-7; D gene ambiguous. Germline V gene data show CDR1 as SGHRS and CDR2 as YFSETQ. The CDR3 consists of 14 residues. Trimming stripped 0 bases from V and 2 bases from J, with 9 bases between. This chain's CDR3 is CASSLVVQPYEQYF. The CDR3 DNA sequence: TGCGCCAGCAGCTTGGTAGTACAGCCCTACGAGCAGTACTTC. The variable domain in full, completed from reference TRBV5-1 and TRBJ2-7, reads KAGVTQTPRYLIKTRGQQVTLSCSPISGHRSVSWYQQTPGQGLQFLFEYFSETQRNKGNFPGRFSGRQFSNSRSEMNVSTLELGDSALYLCASSLVVQPYEQYFGPGTRLTVT.

The rearrangement joins TRBV6-1 to TRBJ1-1; a weak D match, TRBD1 (5 bases). CDR3 length equals 13 residues. Germline V gene data show CDR1 as MNHNS and CDR2 as SASEGT. V was shortened by 2 bases and J by 7 bases, with 11 bases between the two germline ends. CDR3 residues: CASSEYGAGEAFF. The CDR3 bases are TGTGCCAGCAGTGAATATGGGGCTGGTGAAGCTTTCTTT.

J is TRBJ2-1 and V is TRBV28; D gene uncertain. Germline lookup yields CDR1 MDHEN and CDR2 SYDVKM. The CDR3 runs 12 residues. The V end was cut by 5 bases, the J end by 7 bases, with 9 bases between. The CDR3 here is CASSPRKNEQFF. The CDR3 nucleotides read TGTGCCAGCAGTCCCCGCAAGAATGAGCAGTTCTTC.

This chain connects TRBV7-9 to TRBJ1-5, with 7 bases aligning to TRBD1. Germline loops: CDR1 SEHNR, CDR2 FQNEAQ (reference sequence). CDR3 length: 15 amino acids. The trim removed 3 bases at V and 9 bases at J, leaving 11 bases unmatched. CDR3 sequence reads: CASSFEGQAQGPQHF. CDR3 nucleotides: TGTGCCAGCAGCTTCGAAGGACAGGCCCAAGGGCCCCAGCATTTT.

The gene calls are TRBV2 and TRBJ2-6; 7 bases are a match to TRBD2. The length of the CDR3 is 19 residues. V lost 2 bases and J lost 0; bases outside the gene matches: 10. Germline V gives CDR1 SNHLY, CDR2 FYNNEI. The CDR3 sequence is CASSERRAGVLSGANVLTF. For the CDR3, the DNA is TGTGCCAGCAGTGAAAGAAGGGCGGGAGTCCTCTCTGGGGCCAACGTCCTGACTTTC.

This chain uses TRBV24-1 with TRBJ2-2; D gene uncertain. V was trimmed by 1 base and J by 2 bases, leaving 4 bases between them. CDR1 and CDR2 (germline): KGHDR, SFDVKD. The CDR3 spans 14 residues. The CDR3 bases are TGTGCCACCAGTGATTTCTTAAACACCGGGGAGCTGTTTTTT. This translates into CATSDFLNTGELFF.

The J gene is TRBJ2-7, the V gene TRBV29-1; 10 nucleotides align to TRBD1. CDR1 and CDR2 (germline): SQVTM, ANQGSEA. The ends lost 6 bases at V and 4 bases at J; junction bases unmatched: 6. This CDR3 contains 13 residues. CDR3 bases: TGCAGCGTCTGGACAGGGGGGGGGTACGAGCAGTACTTC. This sequence encodes CSVWTGGGYEQYF.

The chain uses TRBV3-1 and TRBJ1-5; D gene ambiguous. Germline loops: CDR1 LGHDT, CDR2 YNNKEL (reference sequence). V was pared by 4 bases and J by 7 bases, with 8 bases between. This CDR3 spans 12 amino acids. CDR3 in amino acids: CASSRPGQPQHF. CDR3 nucleotide sequence: TGTGCCAGCAGCCGACCGGGGCAGCCCCAGCATTTT.

The CDR3 DNA reads as TGTGCCAGCAATCAATCCGACAGGCTCAATCAGCCCCAGCATTTT. This encodes CASNQSDRLNQPQHF. The chain joins TRBV6-1 to TRBJ1-5; weak D call: TRBD1 (6 bases). Trimming removed 7 bases from V and 3 bases from J, with 16 bases in between. The germline V gene has CDR1 MNHNS and CDR2 SASEGT. The CDR3 runs to 15 residues.

The rearrangement links TRBV20-1 to TRBJ1-5, with D unclear. CDR3 length equals 13 residues. V was pared by 3 bases and J by 6 bases, with 12 bases between. Germline CDR1 is DFQATT and CDR2 is SNEGSKA (reference sequence). The DNA of the CDR3 is TGCAGTGCTAGTGGAAACCCGGGTCAGCCCCAGCATTTT. This translates into CSASGNPGQPQHF.